The source of this T cell receptor beta chain is a study of T cells expressing NK-cell markers. Looking at the study overall: Seven sequenced donors out of eight were HCMV-seropositive, one seronegative.

The CDR3 is 18 residues long. Germline V gives CDR1 DFQATT, CDR2 SNEGSKA (reference sequence). Whole-study results and caveats: Dominance of the CD3+CD56-NKG2C+ fraction by these clonotypes also held in four donors. In a group of roughly 6 donors, dominant NKG2C+ clonotypes represented 1.0-7.0% of CD8+ T cells. The study did not resolve the HCMV specificity of expanded NKG2C+ T cell clones.

With regard to this clonotype: Its cognate antigen is unknown.

TCRdb re-called the 5' RACE reads and gives one entry per CDR3 protein, without DNA. The sample has about 550,000 distinct CDR3 sequences. This receptor was obtained from a man younger than 35 in good health. Sequencing input: blood T cells: a sorted CD56 or NKG2C T cell subset, CD4+ or CD8+ T cells, or bulk PBMC T cells (not recorded which). The rearrangement joins TRBV20-1 to TRBJ2-6; TCRdb designates TRBD1, a call that cannot be tested without DNA. The CDR3 sequence: CSARGQGIVYSGANVLTF.